This is a list of T cell receptor beta chains from one sample in a study of tumor-infiltrating lymphocytes in localized non-small cell lung cancer. Libraries were prepared by immunoSEQ multiplex PCR; TCRdb keeps only in-frame clonotypes and omits some of them. This table has 15,000 to 20,000 clones, 73% appearing once. The sample comprised lung tumor tissue. Receptor source: a human donor with non-small cell lung cancer. The CDR3 runs from the conserved cysteine through the conserved F or W. A D gene is named only where the DNA matches it firmly. Rows may omit the clone size; those that give it use once, few, many or a size class.

d_call	clone_size	v_call	j_call	cdr3_aa	cdr3_nt
NA	NA	TRBV28	TRBJ2-5	CASSVTGRAQYF	TGTGCCAGCAGTGTGACGGGTCGGGCCCAGTACTTC
NA	few	TRBV10-2	TRBJ1-1	CASSTRGDTEAFF	TGCGCCAGCAGCACCAGGGGAGACACTGAAGCTTTCTTT
TRBD2	once	TRBV27	TRBJ2-7	CASSLDTSGKGEQYF	TGTGCCAGCAGTTTAGATACTAGCGGGAAGGGCGAGCAGTACTTC
TRBD1	NA	TRBV7-9	TRBJ2-5	CASSLTGGRPGYF	TGTGCCAGCAGCTTAACAGGGGGGAGACCCGGGTACTTC
NA	NA	TRBV28	TRBJ2-5	CASSSAPTTQYF	TGTGCCAGCAGTTCGGCTCCGACGACCCAGTACTTC
NA	once	TRBV21-1	TRBJ2-7	CASSKYPLAGGYYEQYF	TGTGCCAGCAGCAAATATCCCCTAGCGGGGGGTTACTACGAGCAGTACTTC
TRBD2	NA	TRBV30	TRBJ2-1	CAWSVVGGEGHEQFF	TGTGCCTGGAGTGTAGTGGGAGGGGAGGGCCATGAGCAGTTCTTC
TRBD1	once	TRBV29-1	TRBJ2-2	CSVGTGLHTGELFF	TGCAGCGTCGGGACAGGGCTTCACACCGGGGAGCTGTTTTTT
NA	NA	TRBV9	TRBJ2-1	CASSRDGYNEQFF	TGTGCCAGCAGCCGGGACGGATACAATGAGCAGTTCTTC
NA	NA	TRBV7-9	TRBJ2-7	CASSFRQAYEQYF	TGTGCCAGCAGCTTTCGGCAGGCATACGAGCAGTACTTC
NA	NA	TRBV5-1	TRBJ1-2	CASTPPARGYGYTF	TGCGCCAGCACTCCCCCGGCTCGCGGGTATGGCTACACCTTC
NA	NA	TRBV20-1	TRBJ2-1	CSASSHDEQFF	TGCAGTGCTAGCTCCCACGATGAGCAGTTCTTC
NA	NA	TRBV2	TRBJ2-3	CASNEDTQYF	TGTGCCAGCAATGAAGATACGCAGTATTTT
NA	NA	TRBV7-9	TRBJ1-2	CASSLGANYGYTF	TGTGCCAGCAGCTTAGGGGCTAACTATGGCTACACCTTC
TRBD1	few	TRBV4-1	TRBJ1-1	CASSTRQGAEAFF	TGCGCCAGCAGCACCAGACAGGGGGCTGAAGCTTTCTTT
NA	NA	TRBV14	TRBJ2-5	CASSQTTIYTVEETQYF	TGTGCCAGCAGCCAAACTACTATTTACACCGTGGAGGAGACCCAGTACTTC
NA	NA	TRBV5-1	TRBJ1-2	CASSLARQSNYGYTF	TGCGCCAGCAGCTTGGCGCGGCAGTCTAACTATGGCTACACCTTC
NA	NA	TRBV6-1	TRBJ2-5	CASSAPGSNGVAQYF	TGTGCCAGCAGTGCCCCCGGGTCAAATGGGGTGGCCCAGTACTTC
NA	NA	TRBV7-3	TRBJ1-1	CASSPRGPSAEAFF	TGTGCCAGCAGCCCCAGGGGTCCTTCAGCTGAAGCTTTCTTT
TRBD2	NA	TRBV11-1	TRBJ2-6	CASSLGGGAGANVLTF	TGTGCCAGCAGCTTAGGGGGGGGAGCTGGGGCCAACGTCCTGACTTTC
NA	few	TRBV7-2	TRBJ1-6	CASSLEGGSPLHF	TGTGCCAGCAGCTTAGAAGGTGGTTCACCCCTCCACTTT
NA	NA	TRBV5-4	TRBJ2-2	CASSFDTGELFF	TGTGCCAGCAGCTTTGACACCGGGGAGCTGTTTTTT
NA	NA	TRBV7-8	TRBJ2-3	CASSSLTIAATDTQYF	TGTGCCAGCAGCTCACTAACGATAGCGGCCACAGATACGCAGTATTTT
NA	NA	TRBV7-2	TRBJ2-3	CASSQGLATDTQYF	TGTGCCAGCAGCCAAGGCCTAGCCACAGATACGCAGTATTTT
NA	NA	TRBV30	TRBJ2-3	CAWKSNTDTQYF	TGTGCCTGGAAGTCTAACACAGATACGCAGTATTTT
NA	NA	TRBV6-1	TRBJ2-2	CASRDLPEAGELFF	TGTGCCAGCAGGGACCTCCCTGAAGCCGGGGAGCTGTTTTTT
NA	NA	TRBV7-2	TRBJ1-5	CASSWGEVSSPQHF	TGTGCCAGCAGCTGGGGGGAAGTGAGCTCCCCCCAGCATTTT
NA	NA	TRBV2	TRBJ1-3	CASSLDAGNTIYF	TGTGCCAGCAGCCTGGACGCTGGAAACACCATATATTTT
NA	once	TRBV6-6	TRBJ2-7	CASSYRHEQYF	TGTGCCAGCAGTTACCGGCACGAGCAGTACTTC
NA	NA	TRBV28	TRBJ1-5	CASTPQGRNQPQHF	TGTGCCAGCACTCCCCAGGGACGCAATCAGCCCCAGCATTTT
NA	NA	TRBV6-4	TRBJ2-1	CASSDDGGDNEQFF	TGTGCCAGCAGTGACGATGGGGGAGATAATGAGCAGTTCTTC
NA	NA	TRBV7-6	TRBJ1-3	CASSLALAHSGNTIYF	TGTGCCAGCAGCTTAGCGTTAGCGCACTCTGGAAACACCATATATTTT
NA	NA	TRBV6-6	TRBJ2-2	CASRDRNTGELFF	TGTGCCAGCAGGGACAGGAACACCGGGGAGCTGTTTTTT
TRBD1	NA	TRBV27	TRBJ1-2	CASSRFDRGPYGYTF	TGTGCCAGCAGCCGATTCGACAGGGGCCCCTATGGCTACACCTTC
TRBD2	NA	TRBV10-3	TRBJ2-7	CAISGASGYEQYF	TGTGCCATCAGTGGAGCTAGCGGCTACGAGCAGTACTTC
NA	once	TRBV5-1	TRBJ2-5	CASSREASRGETQYF	TGCGCCAGCAGCCGAGAGGCGTCTAGGGGAGAGACCCAGTACTTC
NA	NA	TRBV7-9	TRBJ1-2	CASSLDSYGYTF	TGTGCCAGCAGCTTAGACAGCTATGGCTACACCTTC
TRBD1	NA	TRBV29-1	TRBJ1-2	CSASGGPYGYTF	TGCAGCGCCTCAGGGGGGCCCTATGGCTACACCTTC
NA	NA	TRBV5-4	TRBJ1-4	CASSFWGNGEKLFF	TGTGCCAGCAGCTTCTGGGGCAATGGGGAAAAACTGTTTTTT
NA	NA	TRBV11-3	TRBJ1-5	CASSLSRSRARHQPQHF	TGTGCCAGCAGCTTATCGAGGAGCAGGGCGAGGCATCAGCCCCAGCATTTT
TRBD2	NA	TRBV30	TRBJ2-3	CAWSSGGADTQYF	TGTGCCTGGAGTAGCGGGGGGGCGGATACGCAGTATTTT
NA	NA	TRBV27	TRBJ1-6	CASSSRLNYNSPLHF	TGTGCCAGCAGTTCGCGACTTAACTATAATTCACCCCTCCACTTT